The 7 T cell receptor beta chains below all came from one sample that was sequenced in a study of blood T cell repertoires in COVID-19. Assay used: immunoSEQ multiplex PCR; TCRdb lists only in-frame clones, some missing. The table has roughly 250,000 clones, 80% to 90% seen once. The sample comprised PBMCs or T cells enriched from blood (not recorded which). These receptors came from a woman in her thirties who had recovered from COVID-19.

The J gene is TRBJ2-1, the V gene TRBV24-1; D possibly corresponds to TRBD1 (6 bases). The germline V and J ends were trimmed by 9 bases and 3 bases, with 17 bases remaining between them. The germline V gene has CDR1 KGHDR and CDR2 SFDVKD. This CDR3 has 15 amino acids. CDR3 sequence reads: CATSDRSPLYNEQFF. CDR3 bases: TGTGCCACCTCTGACAGGTCCCCTCTCTACAATGAGCAGTTCTTC.

This clone was picked up one time. The chain recombines TRBV5-1 with TRBJ1-3, with 9 bases aligning to TRBD1. From germline, CDR1 is SGHRS and CDR2 YFSETQ. Germline trimming cut 4 bases from V and 6 bases from J; bases unmatched to any gene: 5. The CDR3 runs to 14 residues. CDR3 nucleotide sequence: TGCGCCAGCAGCGGGACAGGGTGGGAAAACACCATATATTTT. Residues: CASSGTGWENTIYF.

The chain couples TRBV23-1 to TRBJ2-6; perhaps TRBD1 as D (7 bases). TRBV23-1 is reported as an ORF; its role is uncertain. This CDR3 contains 19 residues. V lost 4 bases and J lost 0, with 19 bases in between. In DNA form, the CDR3 reads TGCGCCAGCAGTCCAGGGGGGAGCAGCCCAATCTCTGGGGCCAACGTCCTGACTTTC. Amino acids: CASSPGGSSPISGANVLTF.

The CDR3 DNA reads as TGTGCCAGCAGAGCCTGGGGCCGGAGACCAAATTCACCCCTCCACTTT. Its translation: CASRAWGRRPNSPLHF. This chain links TRBV27 with TRBJ1-6, with D maybe TRBD1 (5 bases). CDR3 size: 16 residues. Germline lookup yields CDR1 MNHEY and CDR2 SMNVEV (reference sequence). The V end was cut by 6 bases, the J end by 7 bases, with 19 bases between.

This chain uses TRBV5-1 with TRBJ1-2, with 7 bases identical to TRBD1. This CDR3 is built from 14 residues. V trimming: 0 bases; J trimming: 3 bases; junction bases outside the gene matches: 2. Germline assignment: CDR1 SGHRS and CDR2 YFSETQ. The CDR3 sequence is CASSLEGTDYGYTF. The CDR3 DNA is TGCGCCAGCAGCTTGGAGGGGACAGACTATGGCTACACCTTC. Filled out from reference TRBV5-1 and TRBJ1-2, the complete variable domain reads KAGVTQTPRYLIKTRGQQVTLSCSPISGHRSVSWYQQTPGQGLQFLFEYFSETQRNKGNFPGRFSGRQFSNSRSEMNVSTLELGDSALYLCASSLEGTDYGYTFGSGTRLTVV.

Only one count was recorded for this clone. The CDR3 DNA is TGTGCCATCAGATCTTACAGGACTGGCTACACCTTC. As protein: CAIRSYRTGYTF. The rearrangement links TRBV10-3 to TRBJ1-2; TRBD1 is a possible D gene (5 bases). There are 12 residues in the CDR3. Germline V gene data show CDR1 as ENHRY and CDR2 as SYGVKD. Between the trimmed V and J ends, which lost 6 bases and 7 bases, there was a span of 12 bases.

The chain carries TRBV4-1 and TRBJ2-7, with 9 bases identical to TRBD1. The J segment lost 0 bases and the V segment lost 4 bases, leaving 7 bases of the junction unmatched. CDR3 length: 16 amino acids. Per germline, CDR1 MGHRA and CDR2 YSYEKL. In nucleotides, the CDR3 is TGCGCCAGCAGCCCCTTCGGACAGGGGAGCTCCTACGAGCAGTACTTC. Protein sequence: CASSPFGQGSSYEQYF.